These T cell receptor beta chains were read from a single sample in a study of cytomegalovirus exposure and HLA in healthy donors. Some clones are missing from TCRdb's copy, which holds only in-frame ones; the method was immunoSEQ multiplex PCR. In the table there are about 21,000 clones, over 75% of which are singletons. Sequencing used PBMCs. These receptors all stem from a man in his sixties in good health and CMV-seronegative. Both conserved end residues are part of each CDR3. A D gene is named only where the DNA matches it firmly. Expanded clones get a size class; other rows say once, few or many, or leave the size out.

D,V,size,J,CDR3,DNA
-,TRBV29-1,few,TRBJ1-5,CSVLSGPGEPQHF,TGCAGCGTTCTATCCGGGCCCGGGGAGCCCCAGCATTTT
-,TRBV27,few,TRBJ1-2,CASSPTSTYGYTF,TGTGCCAGCAGTCCGACATCGACCTATGGCTACACCTTC
-,TRBV6-5,medium-sized,TRBJ1-1,CASSYSGGMNTEAFF,TGTGCCAGCAGTTACTCGGGCGGGATGAACACTGAAGCTTTCTTT
TRBD1,TRBV19,-,TRBJ2-1,CASSMVQGAAGEQFF,TGTGCCAGTAGTATGGTACAGGGGGCAGCTGGTGAGCAGTTCTTC
TRBD2,TRBV6-5,-,TRBJ2-5,CASRRSGGFQETQYF,TGTGCCAGCCGCCGGTCGGGGGGGTTCCAAGAGACCCAGTACTTC
-,TRBV28,-,TRBJ1-4,CASSSSNEKLFF,TGTGCCAGCAGTTCCTCGAATGAAAAACTGTTTTTT
-,TRBV11-1,-,TRBJ2-1,CASSSSSGVRNEQFF,TGTGCCAGCAGCTCCTCGTCGGGGGTCAGAAATGAGCAGTTCTTC
TRBD2,TRBV11-2,few,TRBJ2-3,CASSQGGDTQYF,TGTGCCAGCAGCCAGGGAGGGGATACGCAGTATTTT
-,TRBV5-6,few,TRBJ1-1,CASSPKGGKGEAFF,TGTGCCAGCAGCCCCAAGGGAGGAAAAGGGGAAGCTTTCTTT
-,TRBV13,-,TRBJ2-7,CASSLGSHSPYEQYF,TGTGCCAGCAGCTTGGGCAGTCACTCCCCCTACGAGCAGTACTTC
-,TRBV6-5,few,TRBJ1-2,CASSLTPTRGGGYTF,TGTGCCAGCAGTTTAACACCGACAAGGGGCGGTGGATACACCTTC
-,TRBV7-9,-,TRBJ2-7,CASSFGGNNNEQYF,TGTGCCAGCAGCTTCGGAGGGAACAACAACGAGCAGTACTTC
-,TRBV4-3,-,TRBJ2-7,CASSQEEGSYEQYF,TGCGCCAGCAGCCAGGAGGAAGGATCCTACGAGCAGTACTTC
TRBD2,TRBV27,-,TRBJ2-3,CASSSGLAGVLNTQYF,TGTGCCAGCAGTTCCGGACTAGCGGGAGTCCTGAATACGCAGTATTTT
-,TRBV11-2,-,TRBJ1-1,CASSLVRGLNTEAFF,TGTGCCAGCAGCTTAGTCAGGGGCCTGAACACTGAAGCTTTCTTT
-,TRBV7-3,few,TRBJ2-3,CASSLIGLSTDTQYF,TGTGCCAGCAGCTTAATCGGTCTGAGCACAGATACGCAGTATTTT
TRBD1,TRBV15,-,TRBJ1-2,CATRATGANYGYTF,TGTGCCACCAGGGCGACAGGGGCTAACTATGGCTACACCTTC
TRBD1,TRBV27,-,TRBJ2-7,CASSTLGETGARSYEQYF,TGTGCCAGCAGCACCCTTGGAGAGACAGGGGCTAGGTCCTACGAGCAGTACTTC
TRBD2,TRBV5-4,few,TRBJ2-1,CASALAGGLGEQFF,TGTGCCAGCGCACTAGCGGGGGGGCTCGGGGAGCAGTTCTTC
TRBD1,TRBV19,-,TRBJ1-4,CASSIFGQGYEKLFF,TGTGCCAGTAGTATCTTCGGACAGGGCTATGAAAAACTGTTTTTT
-,TRBV5-4,-,TRBJ1-2,CASSPRVGGADDYGYTF,TGTGCCAGCAGCCCCAGAGTTGGAGGGGCGGATGACTATGGCTACACCTTC
-,TRBV11-3,-,TRBJ2-5,CASSLAGQIKETQYF,TGTGCCAGCAGCTTAGCTGGGCAGATTAAAGAGACCCAGTACTTC
-,TRBV10-1,-,TRBJ2-3,CASSESSLGATDTQYF,TGCGCCAGCAGTGAGTCGTCACTGGGGGCGACAGATACGCAGTATTTT
TRBD2,TRBV4-1,few,TRBJ2-1,CASSQPSGASSYNEQFF,TGCGCCAGCAGCCAACCTAGCGGGGCGAGCTCCTACAATGAGCAGTTCTTC
TRBD1,TRBV6-5,-,TRBJ1-1,CASSPQTSGTGMAFF,TGTGCCAGCAGTCCGCAAACCTCCGGGACAGGAATGGCTTTCTTT
TRBD1,TRBV9,once,TRBJ1-1,CASSSTLLQGPSEAFF,TGTGCCAGCAGCTCCACCCTTTTACAGGGGCCCAGTGAAGCTTTCTTT
-,TRBV6-5,few,TRBJ1-2,CAIGGNYGYTF,TGTGCCATCGGAGGGAACTATGGCTACACCTTC
-,TRBV4-1,-,TRBJ2-7,CASSQDIRATGYEQYF,TGCGCCAGCAGCCAAGATATCAGGGCGACGGGTTACGAGCAGTACTTC
TRBD1,TRBV18,-,TRBJ2-7,CARSPGTTGGLGEQYF,TGTGCCCGCTCACCAGGGACCACAGGGGGCTTGGGGGAGCAGTACTTC
-,TRBV11-2,-,TRBJ2-7,CASKGRDYEQYF,TGTGCCAGCAAGGGCAGGGACTACGAGCAGTACTTC
TRBD1,TRBV7-9,-,TRBJ1-6,CASSSQGEGGYNSPLHF,TGTGCCAGCAGCTCCCAGGGGGAAGGGGGATATAATTCACCCCTCCACTTT
TRBD1,TRBV5-8,-,TRBJ1-5,CASRDRGQPQHF,TGTGCCAGCAGAGACAGGGGTCAGCCCCAGCATTTT
TRBD2,TRBV5-4,-,TRBJ2-6,CASSLGGSGVSNVLTF,TGTGCCAGCAGCTTGGGCGGGAGCGGTGTCAGTAACGTCCTGACTTTC
-,TRBV6-1,-,TRBJ2-7,CASSALRFPYEQYF,TGTGCCAGCAGTGCCCTTCGGTTTCCCTACGAGCAGTACTTC
TRBD1,TRBV7-2,-,TRBJ2-5,CASSDTPGQRETQYF,TGTGCCAGCAGCGACACCCCGGGACAGCGGGAGACCCAGTACTTC
-,TRBV27,-,TRBJ2-1,CASGTTSQGSDEQFF,TGTGCCAGCGGAACAACGAGTCAGGGGAGCGATGAGCAGTTCTTC
TRBD1,TRBV7-2,few,TRBJ2-5,CASSLQTGERETQYF,TGTGCCAGCAGTTTACAGACAGGGGAAAGGGAGACCCAGTACTTC
-,TRBV2,-,TRBJ1-5,CASRERRSRGVSNQPQHF,TGTGCCAGCAGGGAGCGCAGGAGTCGGGGTGTTAGCAATCAGCCCCAGCATTTT
-,TRBV7-2,once,TRBJ2-3,CASSLALYLSGDTQYF,TGTGCCAGCAGCTTAGCCCTCTATCTGAGCGGAGATACGCAGTATTTT
-,TRBV6-6,-,TRBJ2-1,CASSLEGGAGNEQFF,TGTGCCAGCAGCCTGGAGGGGGGGGCGGGGAATGAGCAGTTCTTC
-,TRBV5-6,once,TRBJ2-2,CASSRLSGNTGELFF,TGTGCCAGCAGCCGTCTTTCGGGTAACACCGGGGAGCTGTTTTTT
TRBD1,TRBV29-1,few,TRBJ1-5,CSVTSGTGDNQPQHF,TGCAGCGTCACCTCCGGGACAGGTGACAATCAGCCCCAGCATTTT